The TCR beta chain described here comes from a study of T cells in Graves' hyperthyroidism and ophthalmopathy. There were TCR beta CDR3 regions amplified from RNA transcripts. The primer set for the first-round RT-PCR of the TCR CDR3 was HTBI. TCRdb re-derived calls from the multiplex PCR reads in MiXCR, one entry per CDR3 protein. Of 600,000 to 900,000 distinct CDR3 sequences listed, about a sixth are singletons. Germline CDR1 is MDHEN and CDR2 is SYDVKM. V gave up 7 bases and J gave up 5 bases, with 9 bases separating them. This CDR3 contains 12 residues. Sequencing input: blood. The TCR sequence derives from a man aged 18-30 years with Graves' hyperthyroidism. The V gene is TRBV28, the J gene TRBJ1-5; D not resolved. In DNA, the CDR3 is TGTGCCAGCAACATTATTTATCAGCCCCAGCATTTT. Amino acids: CASNIIYQPQHF.